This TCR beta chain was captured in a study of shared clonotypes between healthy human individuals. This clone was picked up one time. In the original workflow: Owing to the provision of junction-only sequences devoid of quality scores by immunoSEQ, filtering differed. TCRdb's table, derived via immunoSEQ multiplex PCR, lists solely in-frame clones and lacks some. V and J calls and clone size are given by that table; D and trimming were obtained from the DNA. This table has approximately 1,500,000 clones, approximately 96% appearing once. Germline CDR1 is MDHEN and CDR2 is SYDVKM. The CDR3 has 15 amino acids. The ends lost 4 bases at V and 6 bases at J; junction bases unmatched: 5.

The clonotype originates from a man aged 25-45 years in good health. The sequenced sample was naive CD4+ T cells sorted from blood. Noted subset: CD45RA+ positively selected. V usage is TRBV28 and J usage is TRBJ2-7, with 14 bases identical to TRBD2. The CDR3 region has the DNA TGTGCCAGCAGTTCGACTAGCGGGAGGGCCGCCGAGCAGTACTTC. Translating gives CASSSTSGRAAEQYF.